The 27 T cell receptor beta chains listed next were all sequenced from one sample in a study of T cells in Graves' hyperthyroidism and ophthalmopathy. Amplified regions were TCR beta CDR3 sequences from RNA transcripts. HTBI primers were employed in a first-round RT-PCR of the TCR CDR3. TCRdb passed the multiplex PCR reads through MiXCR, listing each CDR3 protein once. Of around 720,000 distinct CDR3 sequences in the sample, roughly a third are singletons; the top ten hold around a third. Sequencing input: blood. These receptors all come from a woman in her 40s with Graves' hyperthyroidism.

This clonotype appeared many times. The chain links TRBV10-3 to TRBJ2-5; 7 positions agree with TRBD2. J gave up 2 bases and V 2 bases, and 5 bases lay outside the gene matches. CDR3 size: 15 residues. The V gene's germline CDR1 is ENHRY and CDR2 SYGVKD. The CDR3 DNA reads TGTGCCATCAGTGAGAGGCGGGAGCCTCAAGAGACCCAGTACTTC. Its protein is CAISERREPQETQYF.

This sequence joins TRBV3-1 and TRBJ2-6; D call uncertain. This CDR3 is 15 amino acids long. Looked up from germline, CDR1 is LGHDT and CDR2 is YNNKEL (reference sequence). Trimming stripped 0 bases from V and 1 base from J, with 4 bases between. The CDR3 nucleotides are TGTGCCAGCAGCCAAGATACGTCTGGGGCCAACGTCCTGACTTTC. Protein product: CASSQDTSGANVLTF.

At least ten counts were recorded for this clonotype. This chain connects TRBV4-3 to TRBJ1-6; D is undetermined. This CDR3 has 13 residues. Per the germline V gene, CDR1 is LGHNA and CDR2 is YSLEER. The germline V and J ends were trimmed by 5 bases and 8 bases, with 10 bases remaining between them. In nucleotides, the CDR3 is TGCGCCAGCAGCTTCGGATACGATTCACCCCTCCACTTT. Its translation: CASSFGYDSPLHF.

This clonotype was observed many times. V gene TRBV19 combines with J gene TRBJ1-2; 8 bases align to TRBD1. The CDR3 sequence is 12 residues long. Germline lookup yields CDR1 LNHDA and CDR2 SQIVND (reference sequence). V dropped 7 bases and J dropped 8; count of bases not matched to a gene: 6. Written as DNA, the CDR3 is TGTGCCAGTAACGACAGGGGAGGCGGCTACACCTTC. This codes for CASNDRGGGYTF.

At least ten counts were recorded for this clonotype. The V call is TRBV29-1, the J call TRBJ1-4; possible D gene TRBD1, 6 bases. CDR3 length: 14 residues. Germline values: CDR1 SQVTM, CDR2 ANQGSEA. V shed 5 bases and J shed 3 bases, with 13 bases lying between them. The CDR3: CSVSEQGPNEKLFF. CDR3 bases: TGCAGCGTTTCCGAACAGGGACCTAATGAAAAACTGTTTTTT. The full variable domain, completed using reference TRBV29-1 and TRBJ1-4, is SAVISQKPSRDICQRGTSLTIQCQVDSQVTMMFWYRQQPGQSLTLIATANQGSEATYESGFVIDKFPISRPNLTFSTLTVSNMSPEDSSIYLCSVSEQGPNEKLFFGSGTQLSVL.

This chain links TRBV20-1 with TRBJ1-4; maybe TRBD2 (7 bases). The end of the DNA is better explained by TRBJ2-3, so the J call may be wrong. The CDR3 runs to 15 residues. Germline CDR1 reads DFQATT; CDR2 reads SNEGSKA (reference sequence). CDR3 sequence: CSAPVYGGAIDTQYF. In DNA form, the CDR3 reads TGCAGTGCTCCTGTTTATGGGGGGGCGATAGATACGCAGTATTTT.

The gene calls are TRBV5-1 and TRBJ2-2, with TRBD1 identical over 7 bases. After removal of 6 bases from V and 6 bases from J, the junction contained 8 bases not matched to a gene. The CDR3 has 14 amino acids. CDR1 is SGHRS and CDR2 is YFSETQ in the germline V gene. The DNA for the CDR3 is TGCGCCAGCACAGTGACAGGGACCCCCGGGGAGCTGTTTTTT. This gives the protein CASTVTGTPGELFF.

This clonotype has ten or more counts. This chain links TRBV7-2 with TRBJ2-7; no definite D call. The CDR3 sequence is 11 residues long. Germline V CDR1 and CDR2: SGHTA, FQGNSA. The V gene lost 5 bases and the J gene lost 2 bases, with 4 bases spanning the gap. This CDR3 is CASSVTYEQYF. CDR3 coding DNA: TGTGCCAGCAGCGTGACCTACGAGCAGTACTTC.

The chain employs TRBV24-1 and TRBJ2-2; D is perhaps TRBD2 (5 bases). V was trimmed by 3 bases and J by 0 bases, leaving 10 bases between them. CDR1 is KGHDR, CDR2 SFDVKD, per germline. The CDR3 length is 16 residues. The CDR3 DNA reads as TGTGCCACCAGTGATAGCGGTATCGCGAACACCGGGGAGCTGTTTTTT. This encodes CATSDSGIANTGELFF.

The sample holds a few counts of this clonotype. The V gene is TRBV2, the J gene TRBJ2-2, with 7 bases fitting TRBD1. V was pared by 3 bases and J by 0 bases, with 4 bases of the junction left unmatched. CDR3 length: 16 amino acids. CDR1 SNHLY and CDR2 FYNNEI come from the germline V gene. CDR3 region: CASSDTGTANTGELFF. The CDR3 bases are TGTGCCAGCAGTGACACCGGGACAGCGAACACCGGGGAGCTGTTTTTT. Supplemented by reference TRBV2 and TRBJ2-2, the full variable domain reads EPEVTQTPSHQVTQMGQEVILRCVPISNHLYFYWYRQILGQKVEFLVSFYNNEISEKSEIFDDQFSVERPDGSNFTLKIRSTKLEDSAMYFCASSDTGTANTGELFFGEGSRLTVL.

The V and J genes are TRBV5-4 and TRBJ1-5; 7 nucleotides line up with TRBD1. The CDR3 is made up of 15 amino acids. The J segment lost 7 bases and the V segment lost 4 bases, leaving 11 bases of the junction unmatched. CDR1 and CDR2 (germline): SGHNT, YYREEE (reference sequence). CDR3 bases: TGTGCCAGCAGCCAATCCCCAAAGGGGGCCCAGCCCCAGCATTTT. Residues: CASSQSPKGAQPQHF.

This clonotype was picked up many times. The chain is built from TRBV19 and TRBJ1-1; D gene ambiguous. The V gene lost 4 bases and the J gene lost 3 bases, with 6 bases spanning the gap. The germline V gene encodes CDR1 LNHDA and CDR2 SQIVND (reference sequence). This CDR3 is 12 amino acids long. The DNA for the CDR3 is TGTGCCAGTAGTACCCTTGACACTGAAGCTTTCTTT. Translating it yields CASSTLDTEAFF.

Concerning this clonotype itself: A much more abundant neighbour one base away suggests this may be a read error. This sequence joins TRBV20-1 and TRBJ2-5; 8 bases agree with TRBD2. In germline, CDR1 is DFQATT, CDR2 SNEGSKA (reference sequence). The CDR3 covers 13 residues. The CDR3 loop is CSASGGGQGTQYF. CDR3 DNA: TGCAGTGCTAGCGGGGGGGGGCAAGGGACCCAGTACTTC.

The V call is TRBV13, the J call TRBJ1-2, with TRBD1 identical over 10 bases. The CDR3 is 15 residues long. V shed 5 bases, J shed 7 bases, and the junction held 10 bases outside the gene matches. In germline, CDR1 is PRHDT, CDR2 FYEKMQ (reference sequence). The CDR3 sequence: CASSRWDRGYGGYTF. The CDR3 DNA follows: TGTGCCAGCAGCCGATGGGACAGGGGCTACGGTGGCTACACCTTC.

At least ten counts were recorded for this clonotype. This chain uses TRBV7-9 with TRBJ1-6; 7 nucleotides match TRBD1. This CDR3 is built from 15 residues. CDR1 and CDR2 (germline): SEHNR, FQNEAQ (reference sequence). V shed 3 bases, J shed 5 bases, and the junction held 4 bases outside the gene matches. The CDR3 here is CASSLEGGNNSPLHF. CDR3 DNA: TGTGCCAGCAGCTTGGAAGGGGGCAATAATTCACCCCTCCACTTT.

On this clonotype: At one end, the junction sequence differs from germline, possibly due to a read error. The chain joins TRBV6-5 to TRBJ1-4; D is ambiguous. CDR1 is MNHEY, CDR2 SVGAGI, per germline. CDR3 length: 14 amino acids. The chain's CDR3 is CASAPLEGNEKLFF. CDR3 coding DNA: TGTGCCAGCGCTCCACTGGAGGGTAATGAGAAACTGTTTTTT.

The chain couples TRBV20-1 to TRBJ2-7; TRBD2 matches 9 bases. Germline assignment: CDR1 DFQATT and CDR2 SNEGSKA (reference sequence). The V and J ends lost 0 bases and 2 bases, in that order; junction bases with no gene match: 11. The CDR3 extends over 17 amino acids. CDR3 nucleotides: TGCAGTGCTAGAGACCTTCGGCGGGGGGGGTCGACCTACGAGCAGTACTTC. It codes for CSARDLRRGGSTYEQYF.

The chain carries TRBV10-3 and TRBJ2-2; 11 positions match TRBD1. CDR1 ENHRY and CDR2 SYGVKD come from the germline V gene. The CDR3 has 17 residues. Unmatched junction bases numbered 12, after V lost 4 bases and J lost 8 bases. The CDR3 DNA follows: TGTGCCATCAGTGCGATGAGGACAGGGGGCTTCAGTGGGGAGCTGTTTTTT. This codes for CAISAMRTGGFSGELFF.

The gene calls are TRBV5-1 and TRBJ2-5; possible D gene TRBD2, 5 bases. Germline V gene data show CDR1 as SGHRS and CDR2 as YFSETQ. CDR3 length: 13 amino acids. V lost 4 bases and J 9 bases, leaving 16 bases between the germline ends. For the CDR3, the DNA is TGCGCCAGCAGCCCGGAGGCCCAATGGGCCCAGTACTTC. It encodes CASSPEAQWAQYF.

This chain's CDR3 is CASSFYGTGPETQYF. For the CDR3, the DNA is TGTGCCAGCAGCTTTTACGGGACAGGGCCGGAGACCCAGTACTTC. This rearrangement joins TRBV7-8 to TRBJ2-5; TRBD1 agrees at 9 bases. The CDR3 sequence is 15 residues long. Germline values: CDR1 SGHVS, CDR2 FQNEAQ. After removal of 3 bases from V and 5 bases from J, the junction contained 7 bases not matched to a gene.

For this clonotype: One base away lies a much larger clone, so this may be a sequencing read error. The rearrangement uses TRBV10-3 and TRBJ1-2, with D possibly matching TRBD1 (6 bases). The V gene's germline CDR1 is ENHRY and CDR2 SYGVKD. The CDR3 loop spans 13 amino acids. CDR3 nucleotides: TGTGCCAGCAGTTACCCACAGGGCCATGGCTGCACCTTC. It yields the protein CASSYPQGHGCTF.

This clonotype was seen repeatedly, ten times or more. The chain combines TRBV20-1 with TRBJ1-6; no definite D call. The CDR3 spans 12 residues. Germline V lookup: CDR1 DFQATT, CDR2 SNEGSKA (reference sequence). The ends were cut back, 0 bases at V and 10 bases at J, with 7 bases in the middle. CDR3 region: CSARDEGSPLHF. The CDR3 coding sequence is TGCAGTGCTAGAGATGAAGGCTCACCCCTCCACTTT.

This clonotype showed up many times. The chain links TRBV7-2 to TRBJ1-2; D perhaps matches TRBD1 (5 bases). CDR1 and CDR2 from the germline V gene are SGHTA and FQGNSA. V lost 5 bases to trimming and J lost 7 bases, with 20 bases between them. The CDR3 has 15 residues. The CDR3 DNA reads TGTGCCAGCAGCCCCTCCAGGGTGGCGACGGGTGGCTACACCTTC. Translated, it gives CASSPSRVATGGYTF.

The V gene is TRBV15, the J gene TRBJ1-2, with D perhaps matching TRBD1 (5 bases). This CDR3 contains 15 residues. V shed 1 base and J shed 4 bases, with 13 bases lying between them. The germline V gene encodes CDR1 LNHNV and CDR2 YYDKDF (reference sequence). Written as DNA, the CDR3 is TGTGCCACCAGCAGAGGAACAGGACCTACCTATGGCTACACCTTC. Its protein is CATSRGTGPTYGYTF.

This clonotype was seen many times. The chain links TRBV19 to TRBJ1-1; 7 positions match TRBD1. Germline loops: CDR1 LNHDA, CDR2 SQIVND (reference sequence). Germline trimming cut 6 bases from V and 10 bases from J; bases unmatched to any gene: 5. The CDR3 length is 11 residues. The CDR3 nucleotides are TGTGCCAGTAGGCTGGGACAGTTAGCTTTCTTT. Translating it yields CASRLGQLAFF.

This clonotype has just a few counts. The CDR3 nucleotides read TGTGCCAGCACCCCGAGAGGAGGTGAAGCAGATACGCAGTATTTT. This gives the protein CASTPRGGEADTQYF. The chain uses TRBV7-9 and TRBJ2-3; D perhaps matches TRBD2 (5 bases). Germline CDR1 SEHNR, CDR2 FQNEAQ (reference sequence). The CDR3 is 15 residues long. The V end was cut by 7 bases, the J end by 4 bases, with 18 bases between.

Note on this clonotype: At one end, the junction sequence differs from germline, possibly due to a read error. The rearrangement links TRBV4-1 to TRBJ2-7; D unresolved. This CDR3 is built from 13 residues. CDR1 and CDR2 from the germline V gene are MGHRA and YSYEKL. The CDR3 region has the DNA TGTGCCAGCAGTCGATTTACCTGGGACGAGCAGTACTTC. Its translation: CASSRFTWDEQYF.